This TCR beta chain originates from a study of monozygotic twins with inflammatory bowel disease. CDR1 is LGHNA and CDR2 is YNFKEQ in the germline V gene. The CDR3 sequence is 16 residues long. TCRdb reprocessed the 5' RACE reads, with one entry per CDR3 protein and no DNA. Its table records 400,000 to 500,000 distinct CDR3 sequences. Sequenced input: blood. The receptor's source is a human donor with ulcerative colitis or Crohn's disease, or a healthy co-twin of an affected twin (not recorded which). The V and J genes are TRBV4-2 and TRBJ2-3; TCRdb names TRBD2, which stays unverified in the absence of DNA. The CDR3 here is CASSQDSQRGSDTQYF.